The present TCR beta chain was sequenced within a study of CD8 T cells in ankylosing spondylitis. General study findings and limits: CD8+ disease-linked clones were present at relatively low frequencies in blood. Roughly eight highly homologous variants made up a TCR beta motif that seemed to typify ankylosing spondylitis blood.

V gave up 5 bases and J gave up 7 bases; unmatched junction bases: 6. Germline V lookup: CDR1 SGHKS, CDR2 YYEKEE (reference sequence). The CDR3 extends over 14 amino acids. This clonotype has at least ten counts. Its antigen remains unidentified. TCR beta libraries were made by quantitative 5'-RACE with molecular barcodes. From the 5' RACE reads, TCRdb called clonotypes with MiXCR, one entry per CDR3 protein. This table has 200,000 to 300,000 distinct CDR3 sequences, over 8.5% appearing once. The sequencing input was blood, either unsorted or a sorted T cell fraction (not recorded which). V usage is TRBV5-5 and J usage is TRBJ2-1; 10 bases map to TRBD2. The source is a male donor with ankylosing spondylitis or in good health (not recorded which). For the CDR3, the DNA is TGTGCCAGCAGATCGACTAGCGGGCGAAATGAGCAGTTCTTC. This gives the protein CASRSTSGRNEQFF.